This entry concerns a single T cell receptor beta chain. This clone was seen just once. Its antigen is unknown. Base qualities are not recorded, but no much larger clone differs from it by a single base. One collaborating source in Seattle enrolled patients while the patients were actively infected and followed the patients over time throughout the course of disease. The collaborating institutions used their own protocols to collect whole blood in K2EDTA tubes. Collaborator samples were shipped for TCRbeta analysis as frozen whole blood, isolated PBMCs, or DNA extracted from either sample type. The data stem from a study of blood T cell repertoires in COVID-19 (dated by TCRdb to 2020 to 2022). At the level of the whole study: The collaborator samples originated in the United States, Italy and Spain and spanned the acute and convalescent phases of COVID-19. The material from the prospective study consisted of cDNA or gDNA derived from T cells, B-cell-depleted T cells, or PBMCs. The repertoires were released in a freely available public database intended as a resource for research on the immune response to SARS-CoV-2. Samples were obtained from the ongoing ImmuneRACE study (first 160 participants) and from about 1,300 subjects provided by 6 global collaborators. A de-identified subject ID, COVID-19 status, age in years and sex were almost always included in the sample metadata. Where HLA class I and class II types were available, the types were taken from metadata supplied by the sample provider, not from assay-based typing. The dataset comprised deeply sampled blood TCRbeta repertoires from subjects exposed to, actively infected with, or recovered from COVID-19. Findings and caveats that apply to the study as a whole: Clinical and demographic metadata were provided uncurated, with the amount varying by source and participant.

TCRbeta CDR3 regions were amplified from genomic DNA by means of the immunoSEQ Assay, a bias-controlled multiplex PCR. Processing in the source paper ran as follows. The number of nucleated cells in each sample was estimated by amplification of reference gene primers within the assay. Sequence reads were collapsed and filtered to measure the absolute abundance of every unique TCRbeta CDR3 rearrangement. For each sample, productive Simpson clonality was calculated by taking the square root of Simpson's diversity index across productive rearrangements. TCRdb re-hosts the immuneACCESS table, in-frame sequences only. Its copies lack some clones; in the studies checked, an unresolved V gene accounts for under half of them, and the cause for the rest is not known. From that table come the V and J calls and clone size; the DNA was used to work out D and trimming. The sample includes 190,000 or so clones, with about 81% observed a single time. 12% of the sample lies in the top ten.

From cysteine to phenylalanine, the CDR3 is 14 amino acids long. The sequence is cut down to CDR3 DNA, 42 bases in frame from base 1. V ends up 6 bases short and J 9 bases short, with an unmatched junction base count of 7. From the germline V gene, CDR1 is MNHEY and CDR2 is SVGAGI. The receptor chain draws on TRBV6-5 and TRBJ2-1, with 11 bases matching TRBD1. Input material: peripheral blood. The source is a woman older than 75 with COVID-19, enrolled during active disease. The CDR3 corresponds to CASSSGTGGFEQFF. In nucleotide form, the sequence is TGTGCCAGCAGCTCCGGGACAGGGGGTTTTGAGCAGTTCTTC.